This record looks at one T cell receptor beta chain sequence and its context. The data were obtained in a study of OX40 agonist ivuxolimab in advanced cancers. Across the whole study: Ivuxolimab, which is an agonistic anti-OX40 (CD134) antibody, was administered to the patients. The study enrolled dose-escalation patients with hepatocellular carcinoma, melanoma, renal cell or head and neck cancer. Intravenous ivuxolimab at 0.01 to 10 mg/kg was given to patients every 2 weeks.

The CDR3 is 13 residues long. The germline gives CDR1 LNHDA, CDR2 SQIVND (reference sequence). V gave up 10 bases and J gave up 4 bases; unmatched junction bases: 8. Repertoires were generated with immunoSEQ multiplex PCR, while TCRdb's copy carries only in-frame clones and drops some. The sample has tens of thousands of clones, 89% seen once. The clonotype was recovered from an adult with an advanced solid tumor such as melanoma, head and neck, liver or kidney cancer. This chain uses TRBV19 with TRBJ2-7; 9 bases match TRBD1. The sample in question was CD4+ or CD8+ T cells sorted from blood, obtained in a trial of the OX40 agonist ivuxolimab. The CDR3 nucleotides are TGTGCCACCCAAGGGGGACAGGGTTACGAGCAGTACTTC. Its protein is CATQGGQGYEQYF.